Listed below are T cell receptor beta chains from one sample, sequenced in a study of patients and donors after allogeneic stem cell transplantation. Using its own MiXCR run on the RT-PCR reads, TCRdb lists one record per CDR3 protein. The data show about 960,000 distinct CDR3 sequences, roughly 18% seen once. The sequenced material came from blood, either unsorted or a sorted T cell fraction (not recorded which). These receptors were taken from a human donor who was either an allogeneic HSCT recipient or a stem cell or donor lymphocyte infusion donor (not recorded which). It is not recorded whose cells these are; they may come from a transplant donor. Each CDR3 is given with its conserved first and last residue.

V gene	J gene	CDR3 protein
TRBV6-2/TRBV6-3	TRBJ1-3	CASSYSSIGHSQRASGNTIYF
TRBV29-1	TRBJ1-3	CSVGGRNSGNTIYF
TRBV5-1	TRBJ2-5	CASSLRGEAGISVETQYF
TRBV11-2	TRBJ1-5	CASSLVIGQPQHF
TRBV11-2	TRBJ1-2	CASSLGGTASFDGYTF
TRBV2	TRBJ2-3	CASSFRALAADTQYF
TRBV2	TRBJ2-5	CASSGDRGQETQYF
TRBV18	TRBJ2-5	CASSQTTSAETQYF
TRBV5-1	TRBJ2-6	CASSLKGSGANVLTF
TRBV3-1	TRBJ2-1	CASRVGGTRNEQFF
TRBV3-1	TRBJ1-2	CASSQSTGSGYTF
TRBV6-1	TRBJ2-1	CASSEARDQSSYNEQFF
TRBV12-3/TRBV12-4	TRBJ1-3	CASSNRGLGGNTIYF
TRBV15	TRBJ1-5	CATSRDRGAQPQHF
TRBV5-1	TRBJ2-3	CASSPQGRSDTQYF
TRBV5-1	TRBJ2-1	CASSLMSGKEVEQFF
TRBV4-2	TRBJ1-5	CASSQDGTGASNQPQHF
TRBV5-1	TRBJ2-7	CASSADEGWEQYF
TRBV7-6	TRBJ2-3	CASSPGATRQGEDTQYF
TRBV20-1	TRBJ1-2	CSARGSTGTYGYTF
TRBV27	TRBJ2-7	CASSPRDTPSYEQYF
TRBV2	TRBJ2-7	CASSDGAEQYF
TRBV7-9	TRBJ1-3	CASSSGTGAGNTIYF
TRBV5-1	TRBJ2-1	CASSAAGRGGYNEQFF
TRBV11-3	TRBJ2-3	CASSLGQRQTDTQYF
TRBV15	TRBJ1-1	CATSVTGENTEAFF
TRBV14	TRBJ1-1	CASSQDGVGIRGRNTEAFF
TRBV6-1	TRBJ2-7	CASSAPGQGVYEQYF
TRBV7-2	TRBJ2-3	CASSLGRVGGPYATQYF
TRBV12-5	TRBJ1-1	CASGLVIWDRGRGGTEAFF
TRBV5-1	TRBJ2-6	CASSLTSGASSGANVLTF
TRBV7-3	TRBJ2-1	CASSSRLVSYNEQFF
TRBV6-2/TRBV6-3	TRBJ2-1	CASSPPVAGFYEQFF
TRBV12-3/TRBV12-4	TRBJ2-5	CASRRATPGLAGGGETQYF
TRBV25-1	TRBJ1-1	CASSTGVTEAFF